These 15 T cell receptor beta chains were sequenced from one sample in a study of technical replicates of blood from a handful of donors. Sequenced by immunoSEQ multiplex PCR; TCRdb stores in-frame clones only, minus some. The table includes about 83,000 clones, approximately 94% detected once. The source material was T cells isolated from PBMCs. These receptors all stem from a human donor in good health.

This clone was observed a single time. The chain couples TRBV6-1 to TRBJ1-3, with D uncertain. Trimming stripped 6 bases from V and 2 bases from J, with 14 bases between. CDR3 length: 15 residues. Germline CDR1 and CDR2: MNHNS and SASEGT. Here the CDR3 DNA reads TGTGCCAGCAGCCTCGCCACAGTTGCTGGAAACACCATATATTTT. This translates into CASSLATVAGNTIYF.

This clone was seen a single time. This CDR3 reads CASSDRDRGTEQYF. The CDR3 DNA follows: TGTGCCAGCAGTGACCGGGACAGGGGGACAGAGCAGTACTTC. The chain is built from TRBV6-4 and TRBJ2-7, with 11 bases matching TRBD1. CDR3 size: 14 residues. With 2 bases clipped from V and 7 bases from J, the junction kept 4 bases outside the gene matches. Looked up from germline, CDR1 is MRHNA and CDR2 is SNTAGT.

The chain uses TRBV6-6 and TRBJ2-7; 10 bases are shared with TRBD2. The CDR3 sequence is 15 residues long. Trimming took 6 bases from V and 5 from J; bases not matched to a gene: 10. The germline gives CDR1 MNHNY, CDR2 SVGAGI (reference sequence). The CDR3 loop is CASSPNPSGRNEQYF. The CDR3 coding sequence is TGTGCCAGCAGCCCCAATCCTAGCGGGAGAAACGAGCAGTACTTC.

A remark on this clone: The junction differs from germline at one of its ends, possibly a read error. The V call is TRBV6-1, the J call TRBJ1-4, with D possibly matching TRBD1 (5 bases). CDR1 MNHNS and CDR2 SASEGT come from the germline V gene. This CDR3 spans 17 amino acids. The CDR3 DNA reads TGTGCCAGCAGGGAAGAGGGGTGGGGGGTGACTAATGAAAAACTGTTTTTT. Amino acids: CASREEGWGVTNEKLFF.

The rearrangement uses TRBV5-1 and TRBJ2-5, with TRBD1 as a possible D gene (6 bases). The V and J ends lost 4 bases and 2 bases respectively, with 9 bases between them. Germline-derived CDR1 and CDR2 are SGHRS and YFSETQ. This CDR3 has 13 amino acids. This CDR3 reads CASSQTGQETQYF. The CDR3 DNA is TGCGCCAGCAGCCAGACAGGTCAAGAGACCCAGTACTTC.

The chain couples TRBV5-1 to TRBJ2-7; a weak D match, TRBD1 (6 bases). This CDR3 has 14 residues. Germline values: CDR1 SGHRS, CDR2 YFSETQ. Deletions cut 4 bases from V and 3 bases from J, with 14 bases between. CDR3 sequence: CASSAGTLHYEQYF. DNA of the CDR3: TGCGCCAGCAGCGCCGGGACACTTCACTACGAGCAGTACTTC.

The V call is TRBV5-1, the J call TRBJ1-1; 10 positions match TRBD1. With V trimmed by 3 bases and J by 3 bases, 8 bases remained unmatched. This CDR3 has 16 residues. Germline V gene lookup returns CDR1 SGHRS and CDR2 YFSETQ. The CDR3 DNA is TGCGCCAGCAGCTCCGGGACAGGGGAGTGGGACACTGAAGCTTTCTTT. Translating gives CASSSGTGEWDTEAFF.

This chain uses TRBV27 with TRBJ2-1; 9 bases are a match to TRBD1. This CDR3 comprises 14 residues. V trimming: 7 bases; J trimming: 4 bases; junction bases outside the gene matches: 5. Germline V gives CDR1 MNHEY, CDR2 SMNVEV (reference sequence). CDR3 residues: CASNRDREYNEQFF. Here the CDR3 DNA reads TGTGCCAGCAACCGGGACAGGGAGTACAATGAGCAGTTCTTC.

The V gene is TRBV19, the J gene TRBJ1-6; a possible D gene is TRBD1 (6 bases). V gave up 1 base and J gave up 7 bases, with 14 bases separating them. CDR1 is LNHDA, CDR2 SQIVND, per germline (reference sequence). The CDR3 consists of 16 residues. The CDR3 DNA is TGTGCCAGTAGTATAGGTACAGGACAGCCAAATTCACCCCTCCACTTT. Translation gives CASSIGTGQPNSPLHF.

This sequence joins TRBV27 and TRBJ2-5, with 7 bases aligning to TRBD1. From germline, CDR1 is MNHEY and CDR2 SMNVEV (reference sequence). J lost 5 bases, V lost 10 bases, and 4 bases had no gene match. The CDR3 length is 11 residues. This chain's CDR3 is CATGGFETQYF. Written as DNA, the CDR3 is TGTGCCACAGGGGGTTTCGAGACCCAGTACTTC.

This chain connects TRBV6-1 to TRBJ1-4; tentative D call: TRBD1 (6 bases). Per the germline V gene, CDR1 is MNHNS and CDR2 is SASEGT. V shed 0 bases and J shed 10 bases, with 15 bases lying between them. There are 15 residues in the CDR3. The CDR3 sequence: CASSEALQGSGKLFF. CDR3 DNA sequence: TGTGCCAGCAGTGAAGCGCTTCAGGGGTCAGGAAAACTGTTTTTT.

The chain is built from TRBV27 and TRBJ2-3; D unclear. This CDR3 has 17 amino acids. From germline, CDR1 is MNHEY and CDR2 SMNVEV (reference sequence). Trimming stripped 2 bases from V and 0 bases from J, with 15 bases between. CDR3 in DNA: TGTGCCAGCAGTTTAATTGGCCAGGCTCCTAGCACAGATACGCAGTATTTT. As protein: CASSLIGQAPSTDTQYF.

In DNA form, the CDR3 reads TGTGCCATCAGTGAACAAATCAGGGGAGGGCTAATGTACGAGCAGTACTTC. It translates to CAISEQIRGGLMYEQYF. This chain joins TRBV10-3 and TRBJ2-7, with D possibly being TRBD2 (7 bases). The germline CDR1 and CDR2 sequences are ENHRY and SYGVKD. V was pared by 3 bases and J by 4 bases, with 22 bases between. This CDR3 has 17 amino acids.

The chain is built from TRBV19 and TRBJ2-3, with D perhaps TRBD1 (5 bases). Trimming stripped 5 bases from V and 2 bases from J, with 14 bases between. The CDR3 is made up of 15 amino acids. The germline V gene has CDR1 LNHDA and CDR2 SQIVND (reference sequence). DNA of the CDR3: TGTGCCAGTAGTTCCCACAGAGGACACACAGATACGCAGTATTTT. It translates to CASSSHRGHTDTQYF.

J is TRBJ2-5 and V is TRBV29-1, with 7 bases lining up with TRBD1. With 8 bases clipped from V and 4 bases from J, the junction kept 16 bases outside the gene matches. This CDR3 is 15 amino acids long. Germline V lookup: CDR1 SQVTM, CDR2 ANQGSEA. CDR3 region: CSLPVRGFSLETQYF. CDR3 sequence (DNA): TGCAGCCTACCAGTCAGGGGGTTCTCCTTAGAGACCCAGTACTTC.